This TCR beta chain came from a study of T-cell reconstitution after alpha-beta-depleted transplantation in children. Trimming removed 3 bases from V and 0 bases from J, with 10 bases in between. This CDR3 comprises 15 residues. Per the germline V gene, CDR1 is SGHRS and CDR2 is YFSETQ. Findings and limits, study-wide: One year after transplant, T-cell counts and diversity came mostly from newly produced T cells. Reports say that about two months after transplant, the alpha-beta T cells came out of several hundred graft clones that had expanded. Some patients owed their high day-60 TCRbeta diversity to surviving recipient T cells and thymic progenitors.

This clonotype has only a few counts. The target antigen is unknown. Unique molecular identifiers featured in how the TCRbeta library was prepared. TCRdb passed the PCR reads through MiXCR, listing each CDR3 protein once. The sample carries about 130,000 distinct CDR3 sequences, roughly 10% recorded once. The origin of this receptor is a girl in the first two years of life who had a stem cell transplant for combined immunodeficiency, so the T cells may come from the graft donor. Sequenced material: PBMCs, mostly from graft donor cells, taken 180 days after TCRalphabeta/CD19-depleted stem cell transplant. The chain links TRBV5-1 to TRBJ2-1; D unresolved. The CDR3 DNA sequence: TGCGCCAGCAGCTCCTTAAGTGGCTCCTACAATGAGCAGTTCTTC. Encoded protein: CASSSLSGSYNEQFF. The full variable domain, its missing parts supplied by reference TRBV5-1 and TRBJ2-1, is KAGVTQTPRYLIKTRGQQVTLSCSPISGHRSVSWYQQTPGQGLQFLFEYFSETQRNKGNFPGRFSGRQFSNSRSEMNVSTLELGDSALYLCASSSLSGSYNEQFFGPGTRLTVL.